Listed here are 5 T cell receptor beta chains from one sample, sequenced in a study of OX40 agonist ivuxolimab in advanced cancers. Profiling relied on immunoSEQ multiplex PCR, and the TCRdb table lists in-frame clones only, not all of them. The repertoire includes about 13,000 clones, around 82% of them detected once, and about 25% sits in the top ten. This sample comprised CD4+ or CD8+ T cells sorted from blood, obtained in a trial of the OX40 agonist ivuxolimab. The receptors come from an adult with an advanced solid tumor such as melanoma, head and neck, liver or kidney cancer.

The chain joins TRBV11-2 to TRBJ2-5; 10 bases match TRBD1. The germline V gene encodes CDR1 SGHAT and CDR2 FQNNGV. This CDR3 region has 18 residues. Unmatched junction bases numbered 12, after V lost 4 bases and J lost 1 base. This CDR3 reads CASSSGGTGVGLQETQYF. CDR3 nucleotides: TGTGCCAGCAGCTCGGGAGGGACAGGGGTGGGTCTCCAAGAGACCCAGTACTTC.

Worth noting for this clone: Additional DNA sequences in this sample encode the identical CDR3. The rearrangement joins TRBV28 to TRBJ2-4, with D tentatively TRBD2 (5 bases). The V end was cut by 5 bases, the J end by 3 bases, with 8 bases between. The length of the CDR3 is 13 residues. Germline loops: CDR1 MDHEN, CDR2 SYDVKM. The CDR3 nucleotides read TGTGCCAGCAGTGAGGGAGTCAAAAACATTCAGTACTTC. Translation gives CASSEGVKNIQYF.

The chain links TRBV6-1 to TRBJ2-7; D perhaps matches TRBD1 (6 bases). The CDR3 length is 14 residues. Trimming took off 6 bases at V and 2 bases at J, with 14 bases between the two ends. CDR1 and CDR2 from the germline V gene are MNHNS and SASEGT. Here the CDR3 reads CASSLKTGTYEQYF. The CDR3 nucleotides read TGTGCCAGCAGCCTAAAGACAGGAACCTACGAGCAGTACTTC.

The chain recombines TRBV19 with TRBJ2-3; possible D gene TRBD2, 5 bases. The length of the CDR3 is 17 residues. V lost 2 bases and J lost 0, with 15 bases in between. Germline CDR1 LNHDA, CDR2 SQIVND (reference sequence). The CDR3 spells CASSIRMVAPSTDTQYF. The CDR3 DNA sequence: TGTGCCAGTAGTATAAGGATGGTAGCGCCGAGCACAGATACGCAGTATTTT.

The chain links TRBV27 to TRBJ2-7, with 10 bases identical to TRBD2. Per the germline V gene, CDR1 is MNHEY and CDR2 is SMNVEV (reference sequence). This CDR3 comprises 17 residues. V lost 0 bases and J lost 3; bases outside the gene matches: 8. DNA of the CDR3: TGTGCCAGCAGTTTATCACCTTGGACTAGCGGAAGCTACGAGCAGTACTTC. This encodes CASSLSPWTSGSYEQYF.